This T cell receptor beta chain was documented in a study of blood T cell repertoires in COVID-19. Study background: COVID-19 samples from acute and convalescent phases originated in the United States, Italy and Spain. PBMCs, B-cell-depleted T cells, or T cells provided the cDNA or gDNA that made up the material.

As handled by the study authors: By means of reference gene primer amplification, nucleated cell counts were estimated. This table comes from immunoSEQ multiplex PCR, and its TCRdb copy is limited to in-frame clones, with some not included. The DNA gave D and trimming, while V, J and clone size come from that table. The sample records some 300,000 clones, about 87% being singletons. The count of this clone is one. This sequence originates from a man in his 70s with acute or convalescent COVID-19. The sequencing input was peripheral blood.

The CDR3 DNA is TGCGCCAGTGTGCCGGACAGTTCCTACGAGCAGTACTTC. Amino acid sequence: CASVPDSSYEQYF. The chain recombines TRBV5-1 with TRBJ2-7; a weak D match, TRBD1 (6 bases). Germline V gene data show CDR1 as SGHRS and CDR2 as YFSETQ. Trimming took 8 bases from V and 1 from J, leaving 13 bases between them. The CDR3 length is 13 residues.